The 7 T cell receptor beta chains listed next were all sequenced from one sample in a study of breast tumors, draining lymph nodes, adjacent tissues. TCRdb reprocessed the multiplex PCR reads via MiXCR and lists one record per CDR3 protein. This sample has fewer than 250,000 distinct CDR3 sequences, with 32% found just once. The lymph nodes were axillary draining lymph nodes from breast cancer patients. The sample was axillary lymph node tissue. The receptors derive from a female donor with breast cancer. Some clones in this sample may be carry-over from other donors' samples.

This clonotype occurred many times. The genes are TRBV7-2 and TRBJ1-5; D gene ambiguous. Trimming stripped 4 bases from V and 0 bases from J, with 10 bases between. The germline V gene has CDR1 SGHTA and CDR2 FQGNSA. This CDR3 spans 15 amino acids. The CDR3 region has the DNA TGTGCCAGCAGCTCCCGCGGGGATAGCAATCAGCCCCAGCATTTT. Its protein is CASSSRGDSNQPQHF.

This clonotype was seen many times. The chain's CDR3 is CASSLKLAIGGELFF. In DNA form, the CDR3 reads TGTGCCAGCAGCTTAAAACTAGCGATCGGCGGGGAGCTGTTTTTT. The V call is TRBV11-2, the J call TRBJ2-2, with 7 bases lining up with TRBD2. The germline V gene has CDR1 SGHAT and CDR2 FQNNGV. This CDR3 is 15 amino acids long. The V and J ends lost 2 bases and 7 bases, in that order; junction bases with no gene match: 7.

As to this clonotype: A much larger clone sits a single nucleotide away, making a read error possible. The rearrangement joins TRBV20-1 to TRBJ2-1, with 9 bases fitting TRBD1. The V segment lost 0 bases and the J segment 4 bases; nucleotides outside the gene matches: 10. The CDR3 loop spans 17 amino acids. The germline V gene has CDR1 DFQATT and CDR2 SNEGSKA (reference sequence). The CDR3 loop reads CSARDHRTGASYNEQFF. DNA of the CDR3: TGCAGTGCTAGAGATCATAGGACAGGGGCCTCTTACAATGAGCAGTTCTTC.

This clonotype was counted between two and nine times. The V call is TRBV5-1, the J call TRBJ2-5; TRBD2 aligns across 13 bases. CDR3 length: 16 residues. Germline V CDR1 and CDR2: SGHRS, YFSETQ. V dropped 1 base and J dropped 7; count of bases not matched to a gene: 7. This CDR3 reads CASSLWGTSGTGTQYF. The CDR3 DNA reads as TGCGCCAGCAGCTTGTGGGGGACTAGCGGGACTGGGACCCAGTACTTC.

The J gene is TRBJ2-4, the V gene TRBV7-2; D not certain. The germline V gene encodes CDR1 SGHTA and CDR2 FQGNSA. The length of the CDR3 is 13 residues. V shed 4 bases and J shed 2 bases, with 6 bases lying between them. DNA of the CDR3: TGTGCCAGCAGCTCCTTTTCCAAAAACATTCAGTACTTC. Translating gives CASSSFSKNIQYF.

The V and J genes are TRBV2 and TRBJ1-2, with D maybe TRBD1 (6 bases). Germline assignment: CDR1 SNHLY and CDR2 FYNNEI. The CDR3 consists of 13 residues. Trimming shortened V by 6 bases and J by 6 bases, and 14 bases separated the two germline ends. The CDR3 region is CASREQGRDGYTF. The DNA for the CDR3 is TGTGCCAGCAGAGAACAGGGCAGGGATGGCTACACCTTC.

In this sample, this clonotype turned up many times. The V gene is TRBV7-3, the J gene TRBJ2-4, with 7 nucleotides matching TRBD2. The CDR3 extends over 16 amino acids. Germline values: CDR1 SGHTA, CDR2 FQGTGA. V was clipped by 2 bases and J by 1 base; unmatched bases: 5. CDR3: CASSLDGRLAKNIQYF. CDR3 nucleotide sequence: TGTGCCAGCAGCTTAGACGGGAGGTTGGCCAAAAACATTCAGTACTTC.